A single sample is the source of the 19 T cell receptor beta chains below, sequenced in a study of T cell repertoires in cytomegalovirus infection. TCRdb reprocessed the reads via MiXCR and lists one record per CDR3 protein. The table records 250,000 to 300,000 distinct CDR3 sequences, 22% of them present only once. The antigens these receptors bind are not known. The input for sequencing was cultured PBMCs, taken from culture after CMV antigen stimulation. Receptors originate from a human donor in good health (CMV status not recorded). Some clones in this sample may be carry-over from other donors' samples.

The V and J genes are TRBV7-6 and TRBJ2-6; D is ambiguous. There are 15 residues in the CDR3. CDR1 is SGHVS and CDR2 is FNYEAQ in the germline V gene. V was cut by 0 bases and J by 1 base, with 4 bases left in between. The CDR3 loop is CASSLAPSGANVLTF. The CDR3 nucleotides are TGTGCCAGCAGCTTAGCACCATCTGGGGCCAACGTCCTGACTTTC.

This clonotype was counted at least ten times. The chain combines TRBV12-3 or TRBV12-4 with TRBJ1-4, with 10 bases fitting TRBD1. This CDR3 has 16 residues. V shed 6 bases and J 1 base; nucleotides not matched to a gene: 5. The CDR3 bases are TGTGCCAGCAGCTTGACAGGGGGCGGAACTAATGAAAAACTGTTTTTT. Protein product: CASSLTGGGTNEKLFF.

The chain combines TRBV24-1 with TRBJ1-4; possible D gene TRBD1, 6 bases. The germline CDR1 and CDR2 sequences are KGHDR and SFDVKD. V was cut by 4 bases and J by 5 bases, with 16 bases left in between. There are 16 residues in the CDR3. CDR3 sequence (DNA): TGTGCCACCAGTGACCCCCTCGCTACAGGGAATGAAAAACTGTTTTTT. Its protein product is CATSDPLATGNEKLFF.

This rearrangement joins TRBV6-2 or TRBV6-3 to TRBJ2-2; possible D gene TRBD1, 5 bases. The germline V gene has CDR1 MNHEY and CDR2 SVGEGT. This CDR3 comprises 17 residues. Trimming cost V 2 bases and J 4 bases, with 17 bases left between them. The CDR3 DNA sequence: TGTGCCAGCAGTTACGGGGCTACATTAACTCTCACCGGGGAGCTGTTTTTT. It translates to CASSYGATLTLTGELFF.

The chain is built from TRBV29-1 and TRBJ1-1, with D possibly being TRBD1 (6 bases). The V gene's germline CDR1 is SQVTM and CDR2 ANQGSEA. Trimming pared 2 bases from V and 0 bases from J, leaving 7 bases between. This CDR3 has 13 residues. The CDR3: CSVERDMNTEAFF. The CDR3, as DNA: TGCAGCGTTGAAAGGGACATGAACACTGAAGCTTTCTTT. Using reference TRBV29-1 and TRBJ1-1 for the parts outside the CDR3, the full variable domain is SAVISQKPSRDICQRGTSLTIQCQVDSQVTMMFWYRQQPGQSLTLIATANQGSEATYESGFVIDKFPISRPNLTFSTLTVSNMSPEDSSIYLCSVERDMNTEAFFGQGTRLTVV.

This clonotype was counted between two and nine times. The chain joins TRBV6-5 to TRBJ2-3, with TRBD2 matching over 11 bases. The CDR3 extends over 16 amino acids. J gave up 4 bases and V 5 bases, and 8 bases lay outside the gene matches. Germline CDR1 MNHEY, CDR2 SVGAGI. The CDR3: CASSQLAGGGADTQYF. For the CDR3, the DNA is TGTGCCAGCAGTCAATTAGCGGGAGGGGGGGCAGATACGCAGTATTTT.

The V gene is TRBV7-4, the J gene TRBJ1-2; 7 bases align to TRBD1. In germline, CDR1 is SGHVT, CDR2 SQSDAQ. This CDR3 contains 14 residues. V shed 5 bases, J shed 5 bases, and the junction held 8 bases outside the gene matches. The CDR3 sequence: CASSGRDRPYGYTF. For the CDR3, the DNA is TGTGCCAGCAGCGGCCGGGACAGACCTTATGGCTACACCTTC.

This clonotype occurred a few times. The rearrangement joins TRBV28 to TRBJ1-2; D not resolved. The CDR3 extends over 13 amino acids. The V end lost 6 bases, the J end lost 5 bases, and 13 bases lay between the germline ends. CDR1 is MDHEN and CDR2 is SYDVKM in the germline V gene. CDR3 DNA sequence: TGTGCCAGCAGCCCCTTGGGGTTATATGGCTACACCTTC. Its protein product is CASSPLGLYGYTF.

This clonotype came up a few times. The CDR3: CSARGPGEETSTDTQYF. The CDR3, as DNA: TGCAGTGCTAGAGGCCCCGGCGAGGAGACTAGCACAGATACGCAGTATTTT. The chain couples TRBV20-1 to TRBJ2-3; D ambiguous. The CDR3 contains 17 residues. Trimming pared 1 base from V and 0 bases from J, leaving 17 bases between. Germline V gives CDR1 DFQATT, CDR2 SNEGSKA (reference sequence).

The V gene is TRBV27, the J gene TRBJ1-5; D gene uncertain. V was cut by 5 bases and J by 0 bases, with 11 bases left in between. This CDR3 comprises 15 residues. Germline CDR1 MNHEY, CDR2 SMNVEV (reference sequence). The CDR3 spells CASSASYYSNQPQHF. Written as DNA, the CDR3 is TGTGCCAGCAGTGCAAGCTATTATAGCAATCAGCCCCAGCATTTT.

This clonotype has more than one count but fewer than ten. The chain couples TRBV7-8 to TRBJ1-2; 12 bases line up with TRBD1. Germline CDR1 is SGHVS and CDR2 is FQNEAQ. The trim removed 4 bases at V and 4 bases at J, leaving 10 bases unmatched. This CDR3 has 17 amino acids. The CDR3 protein is CASSSKHRDRGLYGYTF. The CDR3 DNA reads TGTGCCAGCAGCTCCAAGCACCGGGACAGGGGGCTCTATGGCTACACCTTC.

The CDR3, as DNA: TGTGCCATCTCCCGGACAGGGGATAGCAATCAGCCCCAGCATTTT. Translating gives CAISRTGDSNQPQHF. J is TRBJ1-5 and V is TRBV10-3, with 9 nucleotides matching TRBD1. Losses at the gene ends were 8 bases for V and 0 bases for J; bases not matched to a gene: 5. CDR3 size: 15 residues. Germline V gives CDR1 ENHRY, CDR2 SYGVKD.

This clonotype was seen a few times. At one end the junction does not follow the germline gene, possibly because of a read error. The chain has TRBV12-3 or TRBV12-4 and TRBJ1-2, with TRBD1 matching over 8 bases. This CDR3 contains 14 residues. The CDR3 nucleotides read TGTGCCAGCAGTTTAGGAGAGGCCCGGGACAGGTTAATCTTC. It encodes CASSLGEARDRLIF.

The rearrangement uses TRBV4-2 and TRBJ1-4; D remains ambiguous. Trimming shortened V by 3 bases and J by 0 bases, and 5 bases separated the two germline ends. The CDR3 extends over 14 amino acids. Looked up from germline, CDR1 is LGHNA and CDR2 is YNFKEQ. The chain's CDR3 is CASSQPATNEKLFF. The CDR3 nucleotides are TGTGCCAGCAGCCAGCCAGCAACTAATGAAAAACTGTTTTTT.

Note on this clonotype: A much more abundant neighbour one base away suggests this may be a read error. This chain joins TRBV6-6 and TRBJ2-7; D is undetermined. CDR3 length equals 14 residues. Germline CDR1 is MNHNY and CDR2 is SVGAGI (reference sequence). The CDR3 is CANSYSKVSYEQYV. The CDR3, as DNA: TGTGCCAACAGTTACTCAAAGGTTAGCTACGAGCAGTACGTC.

The CDR3 spells CATSDRPTGTRSYNEQFF. CDR3 DNA sequence: TGTGCCACCAGTGATCGGCCGACCGGGACCCGCTCCTACAATGAGCAGTTCTTC. The V call is TRBV24-1, the J call TRBJ2-1; D may be TRBD1 or TRBD2 (5 bases each). Germline loops: CDR1 KGHDR, CDR2 SFDVKD. This CDR3 region has 18 residues. V lost 3 bases and J lost 0, with 17 bases in between.

This clonotype was observed many times. The gene calls are TRBV2 and TRBJ1-2, with D possibly being TRBD1 (6 bases). The CDR3 contains 15 residues. V was pared by 6 bases and J by 2 bases, with 16 bases between. Germline V gene lookup returns CDR1 SNHLY and CDR2 FYNNEI. DNA of the CDR3: TGTGCCAGCAGCATATCAGGGGCCGCGAACTATGGCTACACCTTC. Amino acid sequence: CASSISGAANYGYTF.

This rearrangement joins TRBV7-8 to TRBJ2-7; possibly TRBD2 for D (6 bases). The germline CDR1 and CDR2 sequences are SGHVS and FQNEAQ. The V and J ends lost 0 bases and 8 bases respectively, with 8 bases between them. The CDR3 is 12 amino acids. CDR3: CASSLARDQQYF. The CDR3 bases are TGTGCCAGCAGCTTAGCGCGGGATCAGCAGTACTTC.

This chain joins TRBV12-3 or TRBV12-4 and TRBJ2-6, with 10 bases aligning to TRBD1. The J segment lost 4 bases and the V segment lost 6 bases, leaving 9 bases of the junction unmatched. This CDR3 spans 17 amino acids. CDR3 nucleotides: TGTGCCAGCAGCCTAGGGACAGGGGTGGCCGGGGCCAACGTCCTGACTTTC. It yields the protein CASSLGTGVAGANVLTF.